The clone carrying this T cell receptor beta chain was counted only a few times. Its antigen is undetermined. This specimen comes from a study of CD8 T cells in ankylosing spondylitis. Study outcomes and limitations: Both synovial fluid and blood in reactive arthritis had previously been reported to carry some motif variants. Clones tied to disease were said to be significantly enriched in matched ankylosing spondylitis synovial fluid. Characteristic of ankylosing spondylitis blood, it appeared, was a TCR beta motif comprising roughly 8 highly homologous variants. Clones linked with disease were CD8+ and fairly uncommon in the peripheral blood.

Deletions cut 0 bases from V and 6 bases from J, with 9 bases between. Germline-derived CDR1 and CDR2 are SGHVS and FQNEAQ. The CDR3 spans 13 residues. TCRdb independently ran MiXCR on the 5' RACE reads; one entry per CDR3 protein. This table holds fewer than 500,000 distinct CDR3 sequences, roughly 26% found once. Sequencing was carried out using blood, either unsorted or a sorted T cell fraction (not recorded which). The source is a male donor with ankylosing spondylitis. The J gene is TRBJ2-7, the V gene TRBV7-8; weak D call: TRBD2 (5 bases). The CDR3 DNA follows: TGTGCCAGCAGCTTAGCAGAGGGCGGCGAGCAGTACTTC. This codes for CASSLAEGGEQYF.